This record looks at one T cell receptor beta chain sequence and its context. Its antigen is still unknown. There are no base qualities to consult, and no much larger clone falls within one base. The data derive from a study of lymphopenia after photon versus proton radiotherapy (dated by TCRdb to the late 2010s). Regarding the study in general: The immunological effects of photon versus proton radiation therapy were compared in patients with gastrointestinal tumors who developed high-grade lymphopenia. The cohort comprised some 20 patients with gastrointestinal tumors who received either photon or proton therapy and then developed lymphopenia. The goal of the study was to describe how the two radiation modalities differ in their effects on the immune system.

Per the germline V gene, LGHNA is the CDR1 and YNFKEQ is the CDR2. V and J are trimmed by 4 bases and 1 base, and the gene matches miss 11 bases of the junction. From the cysteine up to the phenylalanine, the CDR3 has a length of 17 residues. Here the CDR3 DNA is all that survives: 51 bases in frame from base 1. What the research found in general, with its limitations: After the lymphocyte count nadir, oligoclonal expansion, especially of CD8+ Temra cells, was observed in photon-treated repertoires, and the drop in diversity was driven by this expansion. Across the cohort, a larger post-nadir drop in TCR diversity was inversely correlated with overall survival time among patients who died. Proton-treated patients stayed relatively stable during treatment, while photon-treated patients lost naive T cells and TCR diversity and gained effector/memory populations. The authors looked at the survival association only in patients who died, and they framed better survival with proton therapy as a possibility rather than a demonstrated result.

The library was generated by the immunoSEQ multiplex PCR assay. T cell repertoires were profiled by deep sequencing of rearranged TCR beta loci, alongside multiparametric flow cytometry. TCRdb took this table from immuneACCESS and kept in-frame rearrangements with V and J called. Such tables lack part of the clones; where checked against another copy, unresolved V genes explain under half of the gap, and the rest is unexplained. The sample data list more than 60,000 clones, and approximately 83% of these were observed just once. Less than 2.5% of the sample rests with the top ten. This TCR derives from a man aged 40-49 years with gastric cancer. The rearranged chain carries TRBV4-2 and TRBJ2-3; TRBD2 matches 7 bases in the middle. The material sequenced was peripheral blood, taken from a patient treated with photon-based radiotherapy. CDR3 protein: CASSLQRASGRTDTQYF. The DNA sequence is given as TGTGCCAGCAGCCTCCAACGGGCTAGCGGACGCACAGATACGCAGTATTTT.